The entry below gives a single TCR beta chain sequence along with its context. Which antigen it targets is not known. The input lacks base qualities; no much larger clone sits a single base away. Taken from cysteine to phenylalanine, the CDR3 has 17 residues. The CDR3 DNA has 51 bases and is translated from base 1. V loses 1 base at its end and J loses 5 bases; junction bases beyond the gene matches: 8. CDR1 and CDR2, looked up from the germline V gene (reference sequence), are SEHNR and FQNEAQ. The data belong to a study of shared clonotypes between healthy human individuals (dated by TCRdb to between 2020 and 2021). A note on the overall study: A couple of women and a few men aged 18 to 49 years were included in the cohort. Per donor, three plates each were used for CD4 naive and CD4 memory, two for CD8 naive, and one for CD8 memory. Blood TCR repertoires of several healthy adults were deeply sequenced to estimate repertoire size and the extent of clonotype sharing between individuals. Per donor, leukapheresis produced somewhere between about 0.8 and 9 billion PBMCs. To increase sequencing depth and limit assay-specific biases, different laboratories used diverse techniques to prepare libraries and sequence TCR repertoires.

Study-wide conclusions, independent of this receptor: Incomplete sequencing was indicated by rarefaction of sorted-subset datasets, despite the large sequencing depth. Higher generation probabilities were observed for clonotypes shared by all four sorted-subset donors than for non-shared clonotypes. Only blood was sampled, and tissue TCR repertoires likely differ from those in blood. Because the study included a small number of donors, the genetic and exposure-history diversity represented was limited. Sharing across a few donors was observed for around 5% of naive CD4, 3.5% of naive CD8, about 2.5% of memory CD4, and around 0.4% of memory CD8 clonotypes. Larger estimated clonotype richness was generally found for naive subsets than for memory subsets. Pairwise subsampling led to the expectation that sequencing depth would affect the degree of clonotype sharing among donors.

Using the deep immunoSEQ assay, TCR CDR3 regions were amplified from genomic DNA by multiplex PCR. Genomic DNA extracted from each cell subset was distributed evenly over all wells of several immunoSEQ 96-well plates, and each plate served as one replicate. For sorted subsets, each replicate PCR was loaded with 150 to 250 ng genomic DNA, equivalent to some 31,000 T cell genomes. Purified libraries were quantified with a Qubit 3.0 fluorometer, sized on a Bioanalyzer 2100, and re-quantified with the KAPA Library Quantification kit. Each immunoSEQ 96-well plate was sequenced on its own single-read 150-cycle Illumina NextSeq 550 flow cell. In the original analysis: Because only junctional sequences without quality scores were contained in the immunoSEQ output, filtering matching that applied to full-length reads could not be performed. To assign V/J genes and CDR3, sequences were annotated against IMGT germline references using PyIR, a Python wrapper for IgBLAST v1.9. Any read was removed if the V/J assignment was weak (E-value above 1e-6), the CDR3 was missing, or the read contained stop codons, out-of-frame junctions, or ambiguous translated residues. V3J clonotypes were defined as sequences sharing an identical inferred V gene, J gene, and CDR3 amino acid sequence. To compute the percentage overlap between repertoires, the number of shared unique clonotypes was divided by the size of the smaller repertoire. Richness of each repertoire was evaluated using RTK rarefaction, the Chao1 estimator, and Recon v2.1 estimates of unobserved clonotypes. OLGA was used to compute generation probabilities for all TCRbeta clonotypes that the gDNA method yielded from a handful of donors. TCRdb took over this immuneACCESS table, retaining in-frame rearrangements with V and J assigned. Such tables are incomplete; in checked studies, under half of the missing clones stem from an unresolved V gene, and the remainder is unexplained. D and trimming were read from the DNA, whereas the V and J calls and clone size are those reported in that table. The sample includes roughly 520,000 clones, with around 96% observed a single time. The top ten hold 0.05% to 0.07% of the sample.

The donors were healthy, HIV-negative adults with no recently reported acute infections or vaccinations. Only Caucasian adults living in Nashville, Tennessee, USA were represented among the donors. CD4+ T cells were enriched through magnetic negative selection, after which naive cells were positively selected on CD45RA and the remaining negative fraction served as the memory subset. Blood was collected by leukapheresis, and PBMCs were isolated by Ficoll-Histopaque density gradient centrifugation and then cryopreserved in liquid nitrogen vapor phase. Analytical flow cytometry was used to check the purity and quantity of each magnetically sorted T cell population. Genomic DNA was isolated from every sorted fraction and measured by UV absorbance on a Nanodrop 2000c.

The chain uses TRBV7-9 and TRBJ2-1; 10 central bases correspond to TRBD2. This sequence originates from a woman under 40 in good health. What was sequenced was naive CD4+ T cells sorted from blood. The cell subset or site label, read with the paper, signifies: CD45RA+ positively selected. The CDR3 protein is CASSLDWGLAMDNEQFF. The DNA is TGTGCCAGCAGCTTAGATTGGGGACTAGCGATGGACAATGAGCAGTTCTTC.